This T cell receptor beta chain was identified in a study of blood T cell repertoires in COVID-19. This CDR3 contains 14 residues. V gave up 5 bases and J gave up 6 bases, with 14 bases separating them. Germline assignment: CDR1 SGHRS and CDR2 YFSETQ. Clones were read by immunoSEQ multiplex PCR, and TCRdb kept only the in-frame ones, dropping some. The sample lists about 98,000 clones, 91% occurring once. This TCR came from a man younger than 30 with acute or convalescent COVID-19. Sequencing used peripheral blood. V usage is TRBV5-1 and J usage is TRBJ2-2, with D perhaps matching TRBD2 (5 bases). DNA for the CDR3: TGCGCCAGCAGTCTGAGCGGTGGCGCCGGGGAGCTGTTTTTT. As protein: CASSLSGGAGELFF.